These T cell receptor beta chains were read from a single sample in a study of blood T cell repertoires in COVID-19. TCRdb's table, derived via immunoSEQ multiplex PCR, lists solely in-frame clones and lacks some. The sample has approximately 300,000 clones, 80% to 90% seen once. What was sequenced was PBMCs or T cells enriched from blood (not recorded which). Receptors were obtained from a man aged 25-45 years who had recovered from COVID-19. The CDR3 runs from the conserved cysteine through the conserved F or W. A D gene is named only where the DNA matches it firmly. Clone sizes are given selectively: once, few, many, or a class where the clone is expanded.

j_call: TRBJ1-5; v_call: TRBV15; clone_size: once; d_call: -; cdr3_aa: CATSHRGYSNQPQHF; cdr3_nt: TGTGCCACCAGCCATCGGGGTTATAGCAATCAGCCCCAGCATTTT
j_call: TRBJ2-2; v_call: TRBV10-3; clone_size: -; d_call: TRBD2; cdr3_aa: CAIRSSGIGANTGELFF; cdr3_nt: TGTGCCATACGTTCTAGCGGGATAGGAGCCAACACCGGGGAGCTGTTTTTT
j_call: TRBJ2-5; v_call: TRBV14; clone_size: -; d_call: TRBD1; cdr3_aa: CASSQDLDRGAADF; cdr3_nt: TGTGCCAGCAGCCAAGATCTGGACAGGGGGGCCGCGGACTTC
j_call: TRBJ1-1; v_call: TRBV18; clone_size: -; d_call: -; cdr3_aa: CASSKADTEAFF; cdr3_nt: TGTGCCAGCTCAAAGGCGGACACTGAAGCTTTCTTT
j_call: TRBJ1-3; v_call: TRBV6-4; clone_size: -; d_call: -; cdr3_aa: CASSADGSSGNTIYF; cdr3_nt: TGTGCCAGCAGTGCAGACGGGAGCTCTGGAAACACCATATATTTT
j_call: TRBJ2-7; v_call: TRBV5-5; clone_size: -; d_call: -; cdr3_aa: CASSLVGQAGGEQYF; cdr3_nt: TGTGCCAGCAGCTTGGTCGGACAGGCCGGGGGCGAGCAGTACTTC
j_call: TRBJ2-3; v_call: TRBV20-1; clone_size: -; d_call: -; cdr3_aa: CSASWGPANTQYF; cdr3_nt: TGCAGTGCTAGTTGGGGGCCAGCTAATACGCAGTATTTT
j_call: TRBJ1-1; v_call: TRBV7-9; clone_size: once; d_call: TRBD1; cdr3_aa: CASSQPGQGVNAFF; cdr3_nt: TGTGCCAGCAGCCAGCCTGGACAGGGGGTGAACGCTTTCTTT
j_call: TRBJ2-5; v_call: TRBV24-1; clone_size: -; d_call: -; cdr3_aa: CATSGVSRAGETQYF; cdr3_nt: TGTGCCACCAGTGGAGTTTCCAGGGCGGGGGAGACCCAGTACTTC
j_call: TRBJ1-2; v_call: TRBV7-2; clone_size: -; d_call: -; cdr3_aa: CASSFPGGGGYGYTF; cdr3_nt: TGTGCCAGCAGCTTCCCGGGAGGGGGAGGGTATGGCTACACCTTC
j_call: TRBJ1-1; v_call: TRBV19; clone_size: -; d_call: TRBD1; cdr3_aa: CASRGTGRNPEAFF; cdr3_nt: TGTGCCAGTAGGGGGACAGGGCGTAACCCTGAAGCTTTCTTT
j_call: TRBJ2-1; v_call: TRBV6-5; clone_size: -; d_call: TRBD2; cdr3_aa: CASRGGSTSYNEQFF; cdr3_nt: TGTGCCAGCAGGGGGGGGAGTACCTCCTACAATGAGCAGTTCTTC